This TCR beta chain was sequenced in a study of early T cells in non-severe SARS-CoV-2 infection. In the study overall: Chains were not paired, and sequencing was done on bulk RNA from unsorted whole blood. General study findings and limits: Anti-spike CD8 specificities were favored by VDJdb matching, whose results missed private and CD4 specificities.

Individual cDNA molecules carried attached unique molecular identifiers. Via MiXCR, TCRdb re-called the 5' RACE reads, giving one row per CDR3 protein. The sample carries tens of thousands of distinct CDR3 sequences, 4% recorded once. This clonotype has ten or more counts. Antigen: not known. The CDR3 consists of 13 residues. V dropped 6 bases and J dropped 1 base, with 10 bases sitting between them. CDR1 is SEHNR and CDR2 is FQNEAQ in the germline V gene (reference sequence). The source is an adult who was a healthcare worker with PCR-confirmed SARS-CoV-2 infection or an uninfected control (not recorded which). The sequencing sample was made of whole blood. The rearrangement uses TRBV7-9 and TRBJ2-7; D perhaps matches TRBD1 (5 bases). In DNA, the CDR3 is TGTGCCAGCAGATATACAGGTTCCTACGAGCAGTACTTC. It encodes CASRYTGSYEQYF. The whole variable domain, remainder taken from reference TRBV7-9 and TRBJ2-7, is DTGVSQNPRHKITKRGQNVTFRCDPISEHNRLYWYRQTLGQGPEFLTYFQNEAQLEKSRLLSDRFSAERPKGSFSTLEIQRTEQGDSAMYLCASRYTGSYEQYFGPGTRLTVT.